The T cell receptor beta chain described here comes from a study of blood T cells in healthy people across ages. V was clipped by 6 bases and J by 0 bases, with 15 bases between them. The CDR3 runs 14 residues. The germline gives CDR1 DFQATT, CDR2 SNEGSKA (reference sequence). Next came a second PCR, run for roughly 7 to 12 cycles, which used a sample-barcoded 5' primer along with a J-beta primer mix. TCRdb ran MiXCR on the 5' RACE reads and lists one entry per CDR3 protein. The sample has around 1,800,000 distinct CDR3 sequences; roughly two fifths are singletons. The chain couples TRBV20-1 to TRBJ2-7; weak D call: TRBD1 (6 bases). The sample comprised blood. This clonotype originated in a human donor in good health. Here the CDR3 reads CSARDIHSSYEQYF. In nucleotides, the CDR3 is TGCAGTGCCCGGGACATCCACTCCTCCTACGAGCAGTACTTC.